The 20 T cell receptor beta chains below all came from one sample that was sequenced in a study of blood T cell repertoires in COVID-19. Clones were read by immunoSEQ multiplex PCR, and TCRdb kept only the in-frame ones, dropping some. The sample consists of approximately 240,000 clones, approximately 90% of them appearing once. Specimen: PBMCs or T cells enriched from blood (not recorded which). The receptors were sampled from a woman aged 25 to 39 with acute COVID-19.

The chain employs TRBV6-4 and TRBJ2-1, with D possibly being TRBD1 (5 bases). The germline CDR1 and CDR2 sequences are MRHNA and SNTAGT. V was trimmed by 5 bases and J by 7 bases, leaving 9 bases between them. The CDR3 spans 12 residues. Written as DNA, the CDR3 is TGTGCCAGCAGTCCGTCAGGGAATGAGCAGTTCTTC. Translation: CASSPSGNEQFF.

CDR3 region: CASSYPPPGEAFF. In nucleotides, the CDR3 is TGTGCCAGCAGTTACCCCCCCCCAGGGGAAGCTTTCTTT. The V gene is TRBV6-5, the J gene TRBJ1-1; the D gene is possibly TRBD1 (5 bases). V lost 2 bases, J lost 8 bases, and 12 bases lay in between. Germline V lookup: CDR1 MNHEY, CDR2 SVGAGI. The CDR3 sequence is 13 residues long.

This clone was seen just once. The chain couples TRBV3-1 (or the pseudogene TRBV3-2) to TRBJ2-3; 15 bases are a match to TRBD2. Germline CDR1 is LGHDT and CDR2 is YNNKEL (reference sequence). The CDR3 extends over 20 amino acids. V shed 4 bases and J 5 bases; nucleotides not matched to a gene: 16. The CDR3 DNA follows: TGTGCCAGCAGCCCGAACCACCGAACCGGGACTAGCGGGAGGAAAGATACGCAGTATTTT. Its protein product is CASSPNHRTGTSGRKDTQYF.

CDR3 in amino acids: CASSLTGTASGNTIYF. The CDR3 bases are TGTGCCAGCAGCTTAACTGGGACAGCGTCTGGAAACACCATATATTTT. This chain uses TRBV7-2 with TRBJ1-3; 7 bases map to TRBD1. This CDR3 comprises 16 residues. V lost 2 bases and J lost 1; bases outside the gene matches: 5. CDR1 SGHTA and CDR2 FQGNSA come from the germline V gene.

The genes are TRBV11-2 and TRBJ2-7; a possible D gene is TRBD2 (5 bases). The CDR3 contains 14 residues. The germline V gene has CDR1 SGHAT and CDR2 FQNNGV. The V gene lost 5 bases and the J gene lost 7 bases, with 18 bases spanning the gap. The CDR3 nucleotides are TGTGCCAGCAGCGGATCCTCGAGGTCGGGGGAGCAGTACTTC. Its translation: CASSGSSRSGEQYF.

CDR3 in amino acids: CASRIGQGDGYTF. The CDR3 DNA follows: TGTGCCAGCAGAATAGGACAGGGGGATGGCTACACCTTC. The chain links TRBV27 to TRBJ1-2; 10 bases align to TRBD1. The junction had 4 bases not matched to a gene; V was cut back by 6 bases and J by 6 bases. There are 13 residues in the CDR3. The germline CDR1 and CDR2 sequences are MNHEY and SMNVEV (reference sequence).

The CDR3 sequence: CASSERPQGKRTDTQYF. The CDR3 DNA sequence: TGCGCCAGCAGTGAGAGGCCCCAGGGTAAACGGACAGATACGCAGTATTTT. The genes are TRBV10-2 and TRBJ2-3, with D possibly being TRBD1 (5 bases). V lost 2 bases and J lost 3, with 18 bases in between. Germline-derived CDR1 and CDR2 are WSHSY and SAAADI. This CDR3 is built from 17 residues.

V gene TRBV18 combines with J gene TRBJ2-7, with D uncertain. V gave up 2 bases and J gave up 3 bases, with 8 bases separating them. Germline V CDR1 and CDR2: KGHSH, LQKENI. The CDR3 spans 13 residues. CDR3 amino acids: CASSPANYYEQYF. CDR3 DNA: TGTGCCAGCTCACCAGCGAATTACTACGAGCAGTACTTC.

The chain is built from TRBV5-1 and TRBJ2-1; 7 bases fit TRBD2. CDR1 and CDR2 from the germline V gene are SGHRS and YFSETQ. This CDR3 region has 14 residues. The trim removed 1 base at V and 7 bases at J, leaving 5 bases unmatched. CDR3 nucleotides: TGCGCCAGCAGCTTGCTCGGGGGGTATAATGAGCAGTTCTTC. Translating it yields CASSLLGGYNEQFF.

This clone was recorded once. This chain uses TRBV30 with TRBJ1-6, with D uncertain. Germline values: CDR1 GTSNPN, CDR2 SVGIG (reference sequence). V was trimmed by 0 bases and J by 8 bases, leaving 11 bases between them. There are 14 residues in the CDR3. The CDR3 region has the DNA TGTGCCTGGAGTGTCCTAGGGAGAGATTCACCCCTCCACTTT. This encodes CAWSVLGRDSPLHF.

This chain joins TRBV7-3 and TRBJ2-3; TRBD2 aligns across 14 bases. Trimming removed 2 bases from V and 1 base from J; junction bases left unmatched: 2. This CDR3 is 17 amino acids long. The germline V gene encodes CDR1 SGHTA and CDR2 FQGTGA. The CDR3 bases are TGTGCCAGCAGCTTATCGGGACTAGCGGGGGGCACAGATACGCAGTATTTT. Translated: CASSLSGLAGGTDTQYF.

The table lists this clone with many counts. The chain carries TRBV4-3 and TRBJ2-1; possible D gene TRBD2, 6 bases. V gave up 0 bases and J gave up 2 bases, with 11 bases separating them. This CDR3 is built from 16 residues. CDR1 and CDR2 from the germline V gene are LGHNA and YSLEER. In DNA, the CDR3 is TGCGCCAGCAGCCAAGAGGCGGGAATCCCCTACAATGAGCAGTTCTTC. This translates into CASSQEAGIPYNEQFF.

The chain joins TRBV30 to TRBJ2-1; D remains unclear. Germline assignment: CDR1 GTSNPN and CDR2 SVGIG (reference sequence). The CDR3 length is 13 residues. V lost 2 bases, J lost 2 bases, and 7 bases lay in between. CDR3 nucleotides: TGTGCCTGGAGTCCCGGTACCTACAATGAGCAGTTCTTC. Protein product: CAWSPGTYNEQFF. The variable domain in full, completed from reference TRBV30 and TRBJ2-1, reads SQTIHQWPATLVQPVGSPLSLECTVEGTSNPNLYWYRQAAGRGLQLLFYSVGIGQISSEVPQNLSASRPQDRQFILSSKKLLLSDSGFYLCAWSPGTYNEQFFGPGTRLTVL.

The chain has TRBV2 and TRBJ1-6, with 7 bases identical to TRBD1. CDR3 length equals 14 residues. Germline V lookup: CDR1 SNHLY, CDR2 FYNNEI. Unmatched junction bases numbered 5, after V lost 4 bases and J lost 8 bases. The CDR3 loop reads CASSVKGAYSPLHF. The CDR3, as DNA: TGTGCCAGCAGTGTAAAGGGGGCTTATTCACCCCTCCACTTT.

The chain couples TRBV5-1 to TRBJ1-4, with a tentative D call TRBD1 (5 bases). Between the trimmed V and J ends, which lost 1 base and 3 bases, there was a span of 13 bases. The V gene's germline CDR1 is SGHRS and CDR2 YFSETQ. This CDR3 region has 16 residues. CDR3 sequence: CASSLWGQGANEKLFF. In DNA, the CDR3 is TGCGCCAGCAGCTTGTGGGGCCAAGGGGCTAATGAAAAACTGTTTTTT.

This clone was seen a handful of times. The V and J genes are TRBV27 and TRBJ2-2; 10 nucleotides match TRBD2. J was trimmed by 2 bases and V by 0 bases; bases with no gene match: 3. CDR3 length: 17 amino acids. Germline lookup yields CDR1 MNHEY and CDR2 SMNVEV (reference sequence). CDR3 region: CASSLSSGRTNTGELFF. The CDR3 DNA follows: TGTGCCAGCAGTTTATCTAGCGGGAGGACTAACACCGGGGAGCTGTTTTTT.

This clone was counted only a few times. This chain joins TRBV4-3 and TRBJ2-1; weak D call: TRBD1 (6 bases). Germline assignment: CDR1 LGHNA and CDR2 YSLEER. The CDR3 contains 17 residues. V was trimmed by 0 bases and J by 5 bases, leaving 17 bases between them. The CDR3 is CASSQDRIGTRDNEQFF. CDR3 DNA sequence: TGCGCCAGCAGCCAAGATCGGATCGGGACAAGAGACAATGAGCAGTTCTTC.

The chain employs TRBV4-1 and TRBJ2-2; TRBD2 matches 8 bases. Germline CDR1 and CDR2: MGHRA and YSYEKL. The CDR3 loop spans 16 amino acids. With 0 bases clipped from V and 5 bases from J, the junction kept 5 bases outside the gene matches. The CDR3 here is CASSQERGAVTGELFF. CDR3 DNA sequence: TGCGCCAGCAGCCAAGAGCGGGGGGCGGTAACCGGGGAGCTGTTTTTT.

This clone was detected only a few times. J is TRBJ2-1 and V is TRBV6-2 or TRBV6-3, with 8 nucleotides matching TRBD2. CDR3 length equals 13 residues. V shed 5 bases and J 15 bases; nucleotides not matched to a gene: 12. The germline CDR1 and CDR2 sequences are MNHEY and SVGEGT. This CDR3 is CASSQSGSADGFF. CDR3 DNA: TGTGCCAGCAGTCAAAGCGGGAGTGCCGACGGGTTCTTC.

This clone was seen just once. The chain employs TRBV29-1 and TRBJ1-1; 8 bases are shared with TRBD1. Germline-derived CDR1 and CDR2 are SQVTM and ANQGSEA. The CDR3 sequence is 14 residues long. Unmatched junction bases numbered 10, after V lost 6 bases and J lost 4 bases. DNA of the CDR3: TGCAGCGTACGACAGGGGACATCGAGCACTGAAGCTTTCTTT. Amino acids: CSVRQGTSSTEAFF.